This TCR beta chain is drawn from a study of blood T cell repertoires in COVID-19. Across the whole study: PBMCs, B-cell-depleted T cells, or T cells provided the cDNA or gDNA that made up the material.

CDR3 length: 18 amino acids. The V gene's germline CDR1 is SGHAT and CDR2 FQNNGV. Unmatched junction bases numbered 11, after V lost 1 base and J lost 3 bases. Only in-frame clones appear in the TCRdb table, and some are missing; sequencing was by immunoSEQ multiplex PCR. Here the sample spans some 250,000 clones, 70% to 90% being singletons. Recruitment covered some 25 US areas and drew participants whose ages spanned about 18 to 95 years. The chain combines TRBV11-2 with TRBJ2-4; 8 positions match TRBD1. This TCR was recovered from a man aged 18 to 29 who had recovered from COVID-19. Sample: PBMCs or T cells enriched from blood (not recorded which). CDR3 in amino acids: CASSLALTGGTYKNIQYF. As DNA, the CDR3 is TGTGCCAGCAGCTTAGCCCTCACAGGGGGTACCTACAAAAACATTCAGTACTTC.